The source of this T cell receptor (beta chain) is a study of T cell responses to AZD1222 COVID-19 vaccine. Study-level results: Donors in the cohort were predominantly white British and more often female, and clonal diversity was possibly underestimated.

On this clone: Its cognate antigen is unknown.

Trimming removed 7 bases from V and 4 bases from J, with 8 bases in between. In germline, CDR1 is MNHEY, CDR2 SVGAGI. This CDR3 spans 12 amino acids. The protocol was immunoSEQ multiplex PCR, while the TCRdb copy is restricted to in-frame clones and leaves out a portion. The sample records about 94,000 clones, roughly 90% being singletons. The chain recombines TRBV6-5 with TRBJ2-1; D gene uncertain. The TCR sequence derives from an adult who received the AZD1222 COVID-19 vaccine. Sequences were derived from peripheral blood, sampled 28 days after the second AZD1222 dose. CDR3 region: CASINIYNEQFF. CDR3 nucleotides: TGTGCCAGCATCAATATATACAATGAGCAGTTCTTC.